The 27 T cell receptor beta chains below come from one sample, sequenced in a study of lymphopenia after photon versus proton radiotherapy. The table came from immunoSEQ multiplex PCR; TCRdb's copy has only in-frame clones and leaves some out. The data contain approximately 170,000 clones, around 85% of them singletons. This specimen was peripheral blood, taken from a patient treated with photon-based radiotherapy. Receptors were obtained from a man aged 45 to 65 with gastric cancer.

The rearrangement joins TRBV5-4 to TRBJ2-2; perhaps TRBD1 as D (5 bases). CDR3 length equals 15 residues. Germline-derived CDR1 and CDR2 are SGHNT and YYREEE (reference sequence). V was shortened by 0 bases and J by 3 bases, with 9 bases between the two germline ends. CDR3 bases: TGTGCCAGCAGCTTGGGCCTAGGGGACACCGGGGAGCTGTTTTTT. Its protein is CASSLGLGDTGELFF.

This clone was observed many times. The chain has TRBV7-6 and TRBJ2-4, with 11 bases identical to TRBD2. Germline CDR1 SGHVS, CDR2 FNYEAQ. This CDR3 contains 15 residues. V dropped 6 bases and J dropped 6; count of bases not matched to a gene: 7. Here the CDR3 DNA reads TGTGCCAGCAGTCCCATCCTAGCGGGAGGAAACATTCAGTACTTC. The encoded protein is CASSPILAGGNIQYF.

This chain uses TRBV19 with TRBJ2-7, with 7 bases identical to TRBD1. J lost 2 bases, V lost 4 bases, and 2 bases had no gene match. The CDR3 is 13 residues long. Germline CDR1 reads LNHDA; CDR2 reads SQIVND (reference sequence). The CDR3 spells CASSNRGPYEQYF. The CDR3 nucleotides read TGTGCCAGTAGTAACAGGGGACCCTACGAGCAGTACTTC.

This clone was seen just once. CDR3 in amino acids: CASSKWETTGELFF. CDR3 bases: TGTGCCAGCAGCAAATGGGAAACTACCGGGGAGCTGTTTTTT. V is TRBV7-8 and J is TRBJ2-2; D gene unclear. V dropped 5 bases and J dropped 5 bases, with 12 bases sitting between them. The germline CDR1 and CDR2 sequences are SGHVS and FQNEAQ. This CDR3 is 14 amino acids long.

The CDR3 nucleotides are TGTGCCAGCAGCTCGAACAGGGGGAATAGTAACTATGGCTACACCTTC. This encodes CASSSNRGNSNYGYTF. The rearrangement links TRBV7-8 to TRBJ1-2; 8 positions agree with TRBD1. CDR3 length equals 16 residues. Losses at the gene ends were 4 bases for V and 1 base for J; bases not matched to a gene: 8. Germline loops: CDR1 SGHVS, CDR2 FQNEAQ.

The V and J genes are TRBV18 and TRBJ1-4, with D possibly TRBD1 on 6 matching bases. V lost 1 base and J 1 base, leaving 10 bases between the germline ends. Germline CDR1 and CDR2: KGHSH and LQKENI. The CDR3 runs to 16 residues. The CDR3 DNA follows: TGTGCCAGCTCACCACAACAGGGAAAAACTAATGAAAAACTGTTTTTT. This encodes CASSPQQGKTNEKLFF.

The chain couples TRBV7-2 to TRBJ2-7, with TRBD2 as a possible D gene (5 bases). CDR3 length equals 15 residues. Germline CDR1 is SGHTA and CDR2 is FQGNSA. Trimming stripped 1 base from V and 2 bases from J, with 12 bases between. The CDR3 is CASSLGFAGPYEQYF. In DNA form, the CDR3 reads TGTGCCAGCAGCTTAGGGTTCGCGGGCCCCTACGAGCAGTACTTC.

This clone was detected many times. This chain uses TRBV7-2 with TRBJ1-5; no definite D call. Germline V CDR1 and CDR2: SGHTA, FQGNSA. The CDR3 extends over 12 amino acids. V lost 3 bases and J 7 bases, leaving 7 bases between the germline ends. The CDR3 nucleotides are TGTGCCAGCAGCTTTCCTAGACAGCCCCAGCATTTT. Amino acids: CASSFPRQPQHF.

V is TRBV12-5 and J is TRBJ2-5, with TRBD2 matching 13 bases. V trimming: 6 bases; J trimming: 4 bases; junction bases outside the gene matches: 5. The CDR3 is 15 residues long. The germline V gene has CDR1 LGHNT and CDR2 FRNRAP. Here the CDR3 reads CASGRTSGSPETQYF. The DNA for the CDR3 is TGTGCTAGTGGCCGGACTAGCGGGAGTCCAGAGACCCAGTACTTC.

The V and J genes are TRBV18 and TRBJ2-5; D not resolved. The CDR3 has 11 residues. The V end was cut by 8 bases, the J end by 2 bases, with 6 bases between. Germline assignment: CDR1 KGHSH and CDR2 LQKENI. CDR3 in amino acids: CASRAQETQYF. CDR3 bases: TGTGCCAGCAGAGCACAAGAGACCCAGTACTTC.

The table lists this clone with a few counts. The chain employs TRBV6-1 and TRBJ2-7, with D maybe TRBD1 (7 bases). Germline values: CDR1 MNHNS, CDR2 SASEGT. The CDR3 is made up of 14 amino acids. CDR3 bases: TGTGCGAGCCACGGCGGGACAGTTACCTACGAGCAGTACTTC. Protein: CASHGGTVTYEQYF.

This chain joins TRBV2 and TRBJ2-5; TRBD2 matches 9 bases. Per germline, CDR1 SNHLY and CDR2 FYNNEI. V was clipped by 7 bases and J by 6 bases; unmatched bases: 9. CDR3 size: 14 residues. CDR3 nucleotide sequence: TGTGCCAGCACTATAGCGGGGGAGGGAAAGACCCAGTACTTC. This sequence encodes CASTIAGEGKTQYF. The full variable domain, completed using reference TRBV2 and TRBJ2-5, is EPEVTQTPSHQVTQMGQEVILRCVPISNHLYFYWYRQILGQKVEFLVSFYNNEISEKSEIFDDQFSVERPDGSNFTLKIRSTKLEDSAMYFCASTIAGEGKTQYFGPGTRLLVL.

This clone was detected once. The chain joins TRBV7-8 to TRBJ2-6; the D is unclear. Germline-derived CDR1 and CDR2 are SGHVS and FQNEAQ. This CDR3 has 18 amino acids. V was pared by 4 bases and J by 0 bases, with 16 bases between. The CDR3 DNA sequence: TGTGCCAGCAGCTCCGGGCAGGTCGCCCTCTCTGGGGCCAACGTCCTGACTTTC. This codes for CASSSGQVALSGANVLTF.

This sequence joins TRBV30 and TRBJ2-5; either TRBD1 or TRBD2 may fit D (5 bases each). Deletions cut 4 bases from V and 3 bases from J, with 18 bases between. The CDR3 runs 15 residues. In germline, CDR1 is GTSNPN, CDR2 SVGIG (reference sequence). CDR3 in amino acids: CAWMRLGTLKETQYF. CDR3 DNA sequence: TGTGCCTGGATGCGGTTAGGGACCCTGAAAGAGACCCAGTACTTC.

The rearrangement joins TRBV7-2 to TRBJ2-7; D is perhaps TRBD2 (5 bases). Per the germline V gene, CDR1 is SGHTA and CDR2 is FQGNSA. The CDR3 runs to 15 residues. V shed 5 bases and J shed 1 base, with 15 bases lying between them. CDR3 DNA: TGTGCCAGCAGCCAAACACGGACTCAGTCCTACGAGCAGTACTTC. Protein: CASSQTRTQSYEQYF.

This clone showed up just a few times. This sequence joins TRBV9 and TRBJ2-3; TRBD1 might be the D (5 bases). This CDR3 contains 13 residues. Trimming took 5 bases from V and 3 from J, leaving 10 bases between them. Germline V gene data show CDR1 as SGDLS and CDR2 as YYNGEE. CDR3 nucleotide sequence: TGTGCCAGCAGGGGGCCCGGGACAGATACGCAGTATTTT. Translating gives CASRGPGTDTQYF.

The chain carries TRBV5-1 and TRBJ2-4; the D gene is possibly TRBD2 (7 bases). The germline CDR1 and CDR2 sequences are SGHRS and YFSETQ. This CDR3 is built from 14 residues. Trimming left V 5 bases short and J 9 bases short, with 18 bases between. The CDR3 DNA follows: TGCGCCAGCAGTCCCCCGGGAGGCAGGGGCATTCAGTACTTC. Amino acid sequence: CASSPPGGRGIQYF.

The chain uses TRBV18 and TRBJ2-5, with D perhaps matching TRBD1 or TRBD2 (5 bases each). Trimming stripped 4 bases from V and 5 bases from J, with 8 bases between. This CDR3 is 12 amino acids long. Per the germline V gene, CDR1 is KGHSH and CDR2 is LQKENI. CDR3 in DNA: TGTGCCAGCTCACAGGGGAGCGAGACCCAGTACTTC. It yields the protein CASSQGSETQYF.

The chain is built from TRBV2 and TRBJ1-1; the D is unclear. There are 14 residues in the CDR3. V was cut by 4 bases and J by 0 bases, with 9 bases left in between. Germline V gives CDR1 SNHLY, CDR2 FYNNEI. CDR3 residues: CASSVLDLNTEAFF. CDR3 nucleotide sequence: TGTGCCAGCAGTGTCCTCGATTTGAACACTGAAGCTTTCTTT.

Notes on this clone: At the DNA level, this CDR3 is encoded by other sequences in the same sample as well. CDR3 DNA sequence: TGCGCCAGCAGCCTGGCAGGGGATACGCAGTATTTT. Translation: CASSLAGDTQYF. V and J are TRBV5-1 and TRBJ2-3; possibly TRBD1 for D (5 bases). The ends were cut back, 4 bases at V and 6 bases at J, with 9 bases in the middle. Germline CDR1 is SGHRS and CDR2 is YFSETQ. This CDR3 has 12 residues.

The V call is TRBV7-2, the J call TRBJ2-7, with 13 bases fitting TRBD2. The junction had 6 bases not matched to a gene; V was cut back by 3 bases and J by 4 bases. The CDR3 sequence is 16 residues long. Germline lookup yields CDR1 SGHTA and CDR2 FQGNSA. The CDR3 nucleotides read TGTGCCAGCAGCTTGGGGACTAGCGGGAACTTTTACGAGCAGTACTTC. It yields the protein CASSLGTSGNFYEQYF.

The rearrangement links TRBV27 to TRBJ2-1, with 10 nucleotides matching TRBD2. Germline lookup yields CDR1 MNHEY and CDR2 SMNVEV (reference sequence). The CDR3 totals 15 residues. The ends lost 6 bases at V and 4 bases at J; junction bases unmatched: 6. CDR3 bases: TGTGCCAGCAGGCCCGGGACTAGCGTTTACAATGAGCAGTTCTTC. Translation: CASRPGTSVYNEQFF.

V and J are TRBV11-3 and TRBJ2-7, with D possibly being TRBD1 (6 bases). Germline V gene lookup returns CDR1 SGHNT and CDR2 YENEEA. V was shortened by 2 bases and J by 2 bases, with 19 bases between the two germline ends. CDR3 length: 17 amino acids. The CDR3 loop is CASSLRTAILFTYEQYF. CDR3 DNA: TGTGCCAGCAGCTTACGGACAGCTATTCTATTTACCTACGAGCAGTACTTC.

The chain links TRBV7-2 to TRBJ2-3, with D possibly being TRBD2 (5 bases). The CDR3 has 14 amino acids. V gave up 5 bases and J gave up 5 bases, with 14 bases separating them. Germline V gives CDR1 SGHTA, CDR2 FQGNSA. In nucleotides, the CDR3 is TGTGCCAGCAGCGAGGTGGTCACTAGAGATACGCAGTATTTT. It is translated as CASSEVVTRDTQYF.

This rearrangement joins TRBV7-9 to TRBJ2-1; D gene uncertain. The CDR3 sequence is 13 residues long. CDR1 is SEHNR and CDR2 is FQNEAQ in the germline V gene (reference sequence). V was shortened by 0 bases and J by 9 bases, with 9 bases between the two germline ends. The CDR3 is CASSLAVRSEQFF. DNA of the CDR3: TGTGCCAGCAGCTTAGCGGTCCGGAGTGAGCAGTTCTTC.

CDR3 loop: CASSLASAVNTEAFF. Written as DNA, the CDR3 is TGCGCCAGCAGCTTGGCCTCGGCGGTGAACACTGAAGCTTTCTTT. The chain joins TRBV5-1 to TRBJ1-1, with D hard to call. Trimming removed 0 bases at V and 0 bases at J, with 9 bases between. The CDR3 runs to 15 residues. The germline CDR1 and CDR2 sequences are SGHRS and YFSETQ. The complete variable domain, with remaining parts taken from reference TRBV5-1 and TRBJ1-1, reads KAGVTQTPRYLIKTRGQQVTLSCSPISGHRSVSWYQQTPGQGLQFLFEYFSETQRNKGNFPGRFSGRQFSNSRSEMNVSTLELGDSALYLCASSLASAVNTEAFFGQGTRLTVV.

V is TRBV5-1 and J is TRBJ1-4; 8 nucleotides match TRBD1. Germline-derived CDR1 and CDR2 are SGHRS and YFSETQ. This CDR3 is 15 amino acids long. With 4 bases clipped from V and 7 bases from J, the junction kept 9 bases outside the gene matches. The CDR3 DNA reads as TGCGCCAGCAGCCCCGGACAGGGCCGCATTGAAAAACTGTTTTTT. It is translated as CASSPGQGRIEKLFF. Looking up the rest from reference TRBV5-1 and TRBJ1-4 gives the full variable domain: KAGVTQTPRYLIKTRGQQVTLSCSPISGHRSVSWYQQTPGQGLQFLFEYFSETQRNKGNFPGRFSGRQFSNSRSEMNVSTLELGDSALYLCASSPGQGRIEKLFFGSGTQLSVL.